The 8 T cell receptor beta chains in this list originate from one sample, sequenced in a study of cytomegalovirus exposure and HLA in healthy donors (dated 2017 in TCRdb). Libraries were built with the immunoSEQ multiplex PCR assay. For the multiplex PCR, a mixture combining 60 forward primers for TCR Vbeta segments and 13 reverse primers for TCR Jbeta segments was used. TCRdb's version of the immuneACCESS table is confined to in-frame rearrangements and falls short of the full clone set. An unresolved V gene accounts for under half of the shortfall where checked; the remainder is of unknown origin. The sample table records 100,000 to 150,000 clones. Together, the top ten hold under 2% of the sample. The sequencing sample was made of PBMCs. Receptors were obtained from a woman aged 40 to 55 in good health and CMV-seropositive.

V usage is TRBV5-6 and J usage is TRBJ1-5; possibly TRBD1 for D (5 bases). The CDR3 is 18 residues long. With 0 bases removed from V and 2 bases from J, the gap between germline ends came to 18 bases. Looked up from germline, CDR1 is SGHDT and CDR2 is YYEEEE. DNA of the CDR3: TGTGCCAGCAGCTTGGACCCGACAGAAAAGAAAGGCAATCAGCCCCAGCATTTT. Encoded protein: CASSLDPTEKKGNQPQHF.

This chain links TRBV29-1 with TRBJ2-7; TRBD2 matches at 7 bases. Unmatched junction bases numbered 4, after V lost 5 bases and J lost 0 bases. Germline CDR1 SQVTM, CDR2 ANQGSEA. The CDR3 sequence is 13 residues long. CDR3 sequence reads: CSVTLAGSYEQYF. The DNA for the CDR3 is TGCAGCGTTACTTTAGCGGGCTCCTACGAGCAGTACTTC.

The chain recombines TRBV30 with TRBJ2-7, with 10 bases fitting TRBD1. This CDR3 is 14 amino acids long. The junction had 8 bases not matched to a gene; V was cut back by 7 bases and J by 2 bases. Germline lookup yields CDR1 GTSNPN and CDR2 SVGIG (reference sequence). CDR3 loop: CAFRQGAATYEQYF. The CDR3 DNA sequence: TGTGCCTTTCGACAGGGGGCAGCTACCTACGAGCAGTACTTC.

CDR3 bases: TGCAGCGTGAAGGGGAAATTACGCACTGAAGCTTTCTTT. It codes for CSVKGKLRTEAFF. The V and J genes are TRBV29-1 and TRBJ1-1, with D perhaps TRBD1 (5 bases). Trimming left V 6 bases short and J 4 bases short, with 15 bases between. There are 13 residues in the CDR3. From germline, CDR1 is SQVTM and CDR2 ANQGSEA. Together with reference TRBV29-1 and TRBJ1-1, the CDR3 gives the full variable domain: SAVISQKPSRDICQRGTSLTIQCQVDSQVTMMFWYRQQPGQSLTLIATANQGSEATYESGFVIDKFPISRPNLTFSTLTVSNMSPEDSSIYLCSVKGKLRTEAFFGQGTRLTVV.

This sequence joins TRBV20-1 and TRBJ2-5; maybe TRBD1 (6 bases). Trimming took 8 bases from V and 5 from J, leaving 12 bases between them. CDR1 and CDR2 (germline): DFQATT, SNEGSKA (reference sequence). The CDR3 runs to 11 residues. This CDR3 reads CSYRARETQYF. The DNA of the CDR3 is TGCAGTTACAGGGCCCGGGAGACCCAGTACTTC.

The rearrangement uses TRBV15 and TRBJ1-5; TRBD1 agrees at 8 bases. Germline V gives CDR1 LNHNV, CDR2 YYDKDF (reference sequence). This CDR3 spans 18 amino acids. V lost 0 bases, J lost 0 bases, and 7 bases stayed unmatched. CDR3 nucleotides: TGTGCCACCAGCAGAGATTCAGCGACAGGGGATAGCAATCAGCCCCAGCATTTT. Translation: CATSRDSATGDSNQPQHF.

The chain is built from TRBV13 and TRBJ2-1; D perhaps matches TRBD1 (7 bases). The CDR3 is 14 residues long. Deletions cut 5 bases from V and 7 bases from J, with 15 bases between. CDR1 and CDR2 from the germline V gene are PRHDT and FYEKMQ (reference sequence). The CDR3 DNA is TGTGCCAGCAGCGCAGGACTACAGGGGAATGAGCAGTTCTTC. It translates to CASSAGLQGNEQFF. The full variable domain, completed using reference TRBV13 and TRBJ2-1, is AAGVIQSPRHLIKEKRETATLKCYPIPRHDTVYWYQQGPGQDPQFLISFYEKMQSDKGSIPDRFSAQQFSDYHSELNMSSLELGDSALYFCASSAGLQGNEQFFGPGTRLTVL.

The rearrangement joins TRBV18 to TRBJ1-5; TRBD1 might be the D (5 bases). Trimming stripped 2 bases from V and 4 bases from J, with 6 bases between. The CDR3 consists of 13 residues. Germline CDR1 and CDR2: KGHSH and LQKENI. CDR3 DNA: TGTGCCAGCTCACCAAAGGGGAATCAGCCCCAGCATTTT. It yields the protein CASSPKGNQPQHF.